The 31 T cell receptor beta chains presented below share a single source sample, sequenced in a study of regulatory T cells in long-lasting Graves disease. The time point was: persistent/refractory GD, antithyroid drugs over 5 years with positive TRAb. After RNA was extracted from PBMCs, the TCR library was made from it. Relying on iRepertoire HTBI primers and Arm-PCR of CDR3 regions, the team built TCR beta libraries. TCRdb reanalysed the multiplex PCR reads using MiXCR and keeps one entry per CDR3 protein. The sample includes under 500,000 distinct CDR3 sequences, less than 25% of them seen just once. Sequencing was performed on peripheral blood mononuclear cells (PBMCs), taken when the disease was refractory, from a patient treated with antithyroid drugs. The receptors shown here come from a female donor with Graves disease.

The genes are TRBV6-4 and TRBJ2-2; TRBD2 might be the D (5 bases). The germline V gene encodes CDR1 MRHNA and CDR2 SNTAGT. CDR3 length: 13 residues. Between the trimmed V and J ends, which lost 7 bases and 7 bases, there was a span of 13 bases. The CDR3 is CASMGWRNGELFF. CDR3 DNA: TGTGCCAGCATGGGATGGAGGAACGGGGAGCTGTTTTTT.

This clonotype was detected many times. The chain combines TRBV30 with TRBJ2-2, with D tentatively TRBD2 (5 bases). Germline V lookup: CDR1 GTSNPN, CDR2 SVGIG (reference sequence). This CDR3 is 12 amino acids long. Trimming removed 4 bases from V and 3 bases from J, with 6 bases in between. The CDR3: CAWKRYTGELFF. For the CDR3, the DNA is TGTGCCTGGAAGCGGTACACCGGGGAGCTGTTTTTT. The variable domain in full, completed from reference TRBV30 and TRBJ2-2, reads SQTIHQWPATLVQPVGSPLSLECTVEGTSNPNLYWYRQAAGRGLQLLFYSVGIGQISSEVPQNLSASRPQDRQFILSSKKLLLSDSGFYLCAWKRYTGELFFGEGSRLTVL.

The chain couples TRBV6-5 to TRBJ1-1; D not resolved. This CDR3 comprises 14 residues. Trimming took 1 base from V and 4 from J, leaving 10 bases between them. Per the germline V gene, CDR1 is MNHEY and CDR2 is SVGAGI. Here the CDR3 reads CASSYWGGRTEAFF. For the CDR3, the DNA is TGTGCCAGCAGTTACTGGGGAGGCCGCACTGAAGCTTTCTTT.

This clonotype was observed a few times. Because it lacks the conserved phenylalanine or tryptophan at the end, this CDR3 is likely a read error. The limits of the CDR3 on the DNA are not certain, so only TCRdb's listed CDR3 is given. The chain carries TRBV10-3 and TRBJ1-1; the table's D call, TRBD1, was not checked against the DNA. Germline V gene data show CDR1 as ENHRY and CDR2 as SYGVKD. The CDR3 contains 13 residues when both ends are counted. The CDR3 sequence is CAISDPGTDKNFL.

This clonotype occurred a few times. The CDR3 DNA reads TGTGCCAGCCGGGACACTGTTGCTTCTGAAGCTTTCTTT. Its protein product is CASRDTVASEAFF. The chain links TRBV6-1 to TRBJ1-1; possibly TRBD1 for D (6 bases). The CDR3 extends over 13 amino acids. CDR1 is MNHNS and CDR2 is SASEGT in the germline V gene. Trimming left V 8 bases short and J 6 bases short, with 16 bases between.

In its sample, this clonotype was seen a few times. The V call is TRBV29-1, the J call TRBJ2-2; D is perhaps TRBD2 (5 bases). Germline V CDR1 and CDR2: SQVTM, ANQGSEA. V dropped 7 bases and J dropped 3 bases, with 21 bases sitting between them. The CDR3 covers 16 residues. DNA of the CDR3: TGCAGCGCCACTGCGGGCCTTTCTCCCTACACCGGGGAGCTGTTTTTT. It translates to CSATAGLSPYTGELFF.

Many counts were recorded for this clonotype. CDR3 DNA sequence: TGTGCCAGCAGCTCGGGACAGGGGGCGGGAGAGACCCAGTACTTC. Amino acids: CASSSGQGAGETQYF. The chain recombines TRBV7-2 with TRBJ2-5, with TRBD1 matching 12 bases. This CDR3 is built from 15 residues. Per the germline V gene, CDR1 is SGHTA and CDR2 is FQGNSA. The V and J ends lost 4 bases and 4 bases, in that order; junction bases with no gene match: 4.

This clonotype was counted ten times or more. The rearrangement links TRBV28 to TRBJ2-4; tentatively, D is TRBD1 (6 bases). The CDR3 covers 13 residues. V was cut by 3 bases and J by 9 bases, with 12 bases left in between. From germline, CDR1 is MDHEN and CDR2 SYDVKM. CDR3 sequence: CASSFGQGTIQYF. The CDR3 nucleotides read TGTGCCAGCAGTTTTGGGCAGGGGACCATTCAGTACTTC. The full variable domain, with the rest looked up from reference TRBV28 and TRBJ2-4, is DVKVTQSSRYLVKRTGEKVFLECVQDMDHENMFWYRQDPGLGLRLIYFSYDVKMKEKGDIPEGYSVSREKKERFSLILESASTNQTSMYLCASSFGQGTIQYFGAGTRLSVL.

This clonotype was seen many times. The chain is built from TRBV12-3 or TRBV12-4 and TRBJ1-5, with 7 bases fitting TRBD1. The V gene end was trimmed by 5 bases and the J gene end by 0 bases; junction bases not matched to a gene: 1. This CDR3 spans 14 amino acids. In DNA form, the CDR3 reads TGTGCCAGCAGTACAGGGGTTAGCAATCAGCCCCAGCATTTT. Its translation: CASSTGVSNQPQHF.

The V call is TRBV4-1, the J call TRBJ1-5; D call uncertain. The CDR3 totals 13 residues. CDR1 is MGHRA and CDR2 is YSYEKL in the germline V gene. V was shortened by 0 bases and J by 9 bases, with 9 bases between the two germline ends. The CDR3 DNA sequence: TGCGCCAGCAGCCAAGATCTTGCAGGGCCCCAGCATTTT. Translation: CASSQDLAGPQHF.

This clonotype showed up many times. The J gene is TRBJ1-1, the V gene TRBV20-1; no clear D gene. V was pared by 0 bases and J by 5 bases, with 19 bases between. The CDR3 has 16 residues. Germline-derived CDR1 and CDR2 are DFQATT and SNEGSKA (reference sequence). The CDR3 loop is CSARDHGWTRRTEAFF. CDR3 DNA sequence: TGCAGTGCTAGAGATCATGGTTGGACCAGAAGAACTGAAGCTTTCTTT.

This clonotype was counted at least ten times. This chain joins TRBV6-1 and TRBJ1-6, with D uncertain. Trimming stripped 6 bases from V and 6 bases from J, with 6 bases between. Germline CDR1 reads MNHNS; CDR2 reads SASEGT. This CDR3 contains 12 residues. The CDR3 nucleotides are TGTGCCAGCAGACGTGCTAATTCACCCCTCCACTTT. Encoded protein: CASRRANSPLHF.

In its sample, this clonotype was seen many times. V and J are TRBV7-9 and TRBJ1-6; 11 positions agree with TRBD1. V was pared by 4 bases and J by 9 bases, with 5 bases of the junction left unmatched. This CDR3 contains 15 residues. CDR1 and CDR2 from the germline V gene are SEHNR and FQNEAQ (reference sequence). The CDR3 nucleotides read TGTGCCAGCAGCTCGAGGACAGGGGGCTCTTCACCCCTCCACTTT. It yields the protein CASSSRTGGSSPLHF.

V gene TRBV15 combines with J gene TRBJ1-1; weak D call: TRBD1 (5 bases). Trimming cost V 2 bases and J 4 bases, with 8 bases left between them. CDR1 and CDR2 (germline): LNHNV, YYDKDF (reference sequence). The CDR3 runs 13 residues. CDR3 amino acids: CATSRRGATEAFF. CDR3 sequence (DNA): TGTGCCACCAGCAGAAGGGGAGCCACTGAAGCTTTCTTT.

This clonotype was counted many times. The chain uses TRBV7-3 and TRBJ1-1; D unresolved. V shed 5 bases and J shed 4 bases, with 11 bases lying between them. From germline, CDR1 is SGHTA and CDR2 FQGTGA. The length of the CDR3 is 13 residues. As DNA, the CDR3 is TGTGCCAGCAGCCTGGGCCTGGGCACTGAAGCTTTCTTT. Protein sequence: CASSLGLGTEAFF.

The V gene is TRBV24-1, the J gene TRBJ1-2, with a possible D match to TRBD1 (6 bases). CDR1 and CDR2 (germline): KGHDR, SFDVKD. Trimming took 4 bases from V and 7 from J, leaving 15 bases between them. The CDR3 covers 14 residues. CDR3: CATSDPDSPSGYTF. The CDR3 DNA sequence: TGTGCCACCAGTGACCCGGACAGCCCGTCTGGCTACACCTTC.

This clonotype was observed many times. This chain connects TRBV12-3 or TRBV12-4 to TRBJ1-2; no firm D call. Trimming took 5 bases from V and 5 from J, leaving 12 bases between them. The CDR3 runs to 13 residues. This CDR3 is CASSARRFYGYTF. The DNA for the CDR3 is TGTGCCAGCAGTGCCCGACGTTTTTATGGCTACACCTTC.

This clonotype was detected many times. V usage is TRBV25-1 and J usage is TRBJ2-6; 7 bases line up with TRBD1. Germline loops: CDR1 MGHDK, CDR2 SYGVNS. The CDR3 is 17 residues long. V dropped 4 bases and J dropped 0; count of bases not matched to a gene: 6. The DNA for the CDR3 is TGTGCCAGCAGTGTACCGGGACAGCCCTCTGGGGCCAACGTCCTGACTTTC. It is translated as CASSVPGQPSGANVLTF.

This clonotype was detected ten times or more. The chain recombines TRBV19 with TRBJ1-1; D ambiguous. The CDR3 sequence is 13 residues long. Trimming shortened V by 1 base and J by 1 base, and 4 bases separated the two germline ends. Germline CDR1 and CDR2: LNHDA and SQIVND (reference sequence). The CDR3, as DNA: TGTGCCAGTAGTATAGGTAAGAACACTGAAGCTTTCTTT. This sequence encodes CASSIGKNTEAFF.

This clonotype was seen more than once but under ten times. The junction shows a germline mismatch at one end, possibly a read error. Here the CDR3 reads CASSQDKGYTF. The CDR3 nucleotides are TGCGCCAGCAGCCAAGACAAGGGCTACACCTTC. The V and J genes are TRBV7-9 and TRBJ1-2; D gene unclear. CDR3 size: 11 residues. Germline lookup yields CDR1 SEHNR and CDR2 FQNEAQ (reference sequence). Full variable domain (missing parts from reference TRBV7-9 and TRBJ1-2): DTGVSQNPRHKITKRGQNVTFRCDPISEHNRLYWYRQTLGQGPEFLTYFQNEAQLEKSRLLSDRFSAERPKGSFSTLEIQRTEQGDSAMYLCASSQDKGYTFGSGTRLTVV.

Note on this clonotype: With a much larger clone just one base away, this may be a read error. This sequence joins TRBV7-9 and TRBJ2-7, with D tentatively TRBD1 (5 bases). CDR3 length: 14 amino acids. The germline V and J ends were trimmed by 2 bases and 0 bases, with 8 bases remaining between them. Germline V CDR1 and CDR2: SEHNR, FQNEAQ (reference sequence). Here the CDR3 DNA reads TGTGCCAGCAGCTTACCAGGGAACTCCTACGAGCAGTACTTC. This sequence encodes CASSLPGNSYEQYF. The full variable domain, rest sourced from reference TRBV7-9 and TRBJ2-7, is DTGVSQNPRHKITKRGQNVTFRCDPISEHNRLYWYRQTLGQGPEFLTYFQNEAQLEKSRLLSDRFSAERPKGSFSTLEIQRTEQGDSAMYLCASSLPGNSYEQYFGPGTRLTVT.

V gene TRBV7-8 combines with J gene TRBJ1-6; 7 bases fit TRBD1. Trimming removed 3 bases from V and 9 bases from J; junction bases left unmatched: 8. Germline V lookup: CDR1 SGHVS, CDR2 FQNEAQ. CDR3 length: 15 residues. This CDR3 is CASSFRQGGSSPLHF. DNA for the CDR3: TGTGCCAGCAGCTTCCGACAGGGAGGGTCTTCACCCCTCCACTTT.

Only a few counts were recorded for this clonotype. The junction and the germline gene differ at one end; a read error may be behind it. The rearrangement links TRBV7-8 to TRBJ2-2; D may correspond to TRBD1 or TRBD2 (5 bases each). The CDR3 has 16 amino acids. Germline loops: CDR1 SGHVS, CDR2 FQNEAQ. The CDR3 sequence is CASSPSRGPNTGELSF. The DNA for the CDR3 is TGTGCCAGCAGCCCCAGCCGGGGACCCAACACCGGGGAGCTGTCCTTT. The full variable domain, rest sourced from reference TRBV7-8 and TRBJ2-2, is GAGVSQSPRYKVAKRGQDVALRCDPISGHVSLFWYQQALGQGPEFLTYFQNEAQLDKSGLPSDRFFAERPEGSVSTLKIQRTQQEDSAVYLCASSPSRGPNTGELSFGEGSRLTVL.

V gene TRBV9 combines with J gene TRBJ2-1; 8 bases fit TRBD2. CDR3 length equals 15 residues. The junction had 3 bases not matched to a gene; V was cut back by 0 bases and J by 4 bases. Germline V gene data show CDR1 as SGDLS and CDR2 as YYNGEE. The CDR3 protein is CASSVAAGVYNEQFF. The CDR3 coding sequence is TGTGCCAGCAGCGTAGCAGCGGGGGTATACAATGAGCAGTTCTTC.

The V and J genes are TRBV6-1 and TRBJ2-7, with 8 positions matching TRBD2. Trimming at V came to 6 bases and at J to 0 bases, leaving 10 bases not matched to a gene. Germline CDR1 MNHNS, CDR2 SASEGT. There are 16 residues in the CDR3. DNA of the CDR3: TGTGCCAGCAGGGAACACTGGACTAGCTACTCCTACGAGCAGTACTTC. Its protein product is CASREHWTSYSYEQYF.

The V gene is TRBV13, the J gene TRBJ2-3; TRBD2 agrees at 8 bases. The CDR3 contains 15 residues. J lost 2 bases, V lost 5 bases, and 6 bases had no gene match. The germline V gene has CDR1 PRHDT and CDR2 FYEKMQ (reference sequence). DNA of the CDR3: TGTGCCAGCAGCATACTAGCGGAGCACACAGATACGCAGTATTTT. Its translation is CASSILAEHTDTQYF.

This clonotype has a count of ten or more. The J gene is TRBJ1-3, the V gene TRBV6-1; possibly TRBD1 for D (5 bases). CDR3 length equals 14 residues. CDR1 is MNHNS and CDR2 is SASEGT in the germline V gene. V lost 2 bases, J lost 2 bases, and 7 bases lay in between. CDR3 bases: TGTGCCAGCAGTGAATGGGGGACTGGAAACACCATATATTTT. Translated: CASSEWGTGNTIYF.

This clonotype was counted between two and nine times. The chain combines TRBV19 with TRBJ1-2; TRBD1 aligns across 9 bases. V shed 5 bases, J shed 7 bases, and the junction held 5 bases outside the gene matches. Germline CDR1 LNHDA, CDR2 SQIVND (reference sequence). The CDR3 spans 13 residues. DNA for the CDR3: TGTGCCAGTAGTCCCGGGACAGGGTTTGGCTACACCTTC. This codes for CASSPGTGFGYTF. Full variable domain (missing parts from reference TRBV19 and TRBJ1-2): DGGITQSPKYLFRKEGQNVTLSCEQNLNHDAMYWYRQDPGQGLRLIYYSQIVNDFQKGDIAEGYSVSREKKESFPLTVTSAQKNPTAFYLCASSPGTGFGYTFGSGTRLTVV.

This chain links TRBV12-3 or TRBV12-4 with TRBJ2-3; D unresolved. This CDR3 contains 16 residues. V gave up 7 bases and J gave up 2 bases, with 19 bases separating them. The CDR3 protein is CASIDPLRSYTDTQYF. In DNA, the CDR3 is TGTGCCAGCATCGATCCTTTGCGGAGCTACACAGATACGCAGTATTTT.

The V call is TRBV6-1, the J call TRBJ1-5; D possibly corresponds to TRBD1 (5 bases). Trimming removed 4 bases from V and 0 bases from J, with 16 bases in between. CDR1 and CDR2 (germline): MNHNS, SASEGT. The CDR3 is 17 residues long. CDR3 in amino acids: CASSVKGGTYSNQPQHF. The CDR3 nucleotides are TGTGCCAGCAGTGTCAAGGGAGGGACTTATAGCAATCAGCCCCAGCATTTT.

This clonotype was detected many times. V usage is TRBV11-2 and J usage is TRBJ2-7; no clear D gene. The V end was cut by 5 bases, the J end by 3 bases, with 14 bases between. CDR1 SGHAT and CDR2 FQNNGV come from the germline V gene. The CDR3 spans 14 residues. CDR3: CASSTVFLGYEQYF. The CDR3 bases are TGTGCCAGCAGCACGGTCTTTCTAGGCTACGAGCAGTACTTC.